This paragraph reports one T cell receptor (beta chain). Its antigen remains unidentified. This sample stems from a study of cytomegalovirus exposure and HLA in healthy donors. Notes on the study in general: Researchers reported from a later analysis that most CMV-associated TCR beta chains appeared HLA-restricted.

Researchers ran the PCR with 60 Vbeta and 13 Jbeta primers. Generated by immunoSEQ multiplex PCR, the TCRdb table keeps only in-frame clones and is missing some. Of about 37,000 clones listed, 70% to 85% were seen once; the top ten hold 6.3%. Deletions cut 4 bases from V and 7 bases from J, with 17 bases between. CDR3 length equals 15 residues. Germline values: CDR1 MNHEY, CDR2 SMNVEV (reference sequence). Sequencing input: PBMCs. The TCR originated in a man aged 25 to 45 in good health and CMV-seronegative. The chain is built from TRBV27 and TRBJ2-1; tentatively, D is TRBD2 (6 bases). Here the CDR3 DNA reads TGTGCCAGCAGTTCCGGGGGTGCGGGGTCTAATGAGCAGTTCTTC. Protein product: CASSSGGAGSNEQFF.